These 2 T cell receptor beta chains originate from one sample sequenced in a study of blood T cell repertoires in COVID-19 (dated by TCRdb to the early 2020s). Receptors were amplified or captured by the immunoSEQ multiplex PCR assay. Imported from immuneACCESS, the table was reduced by TCRdb to in-frame sequences with V and J called. These copies leave out some clones; in studies compared against another copy, an unresolved V gene accounts for under half, and the cause of the remainder is not known. This sample has around 160,000 clones in its table, and around four fifths of those were observed once. The ten largest clones add up to 2.5% to 3% of the sample. Sequencing was performed on peripheral blood. Receptors were obtained from a woman aged 40 to 50 with active or convalescent COVID-19.

This chain links TRBV30 with TRBJ2-7, with 7 nucleotides matching TRBD1. The CDR3 consists of 16 residues. Germline CDR1 is GTSNPN and CDR2 is SVGIG (reference sequence). J gave up 0 bases and V 0 bases, and 8 bases lay outside the gene matches. In nucleotides, the CDR3 is TGTGCCTGGAGTGTACTCGGGACAGCGATCTCCTACGAGCAGTACTTC. Translation gives CAWSVLGTAISYEQYF.

The chain couples TRBV13 to TRBJ2-7; D might be TRBD1 (6 bases). Trimming pared 6 bases from V and 2 bases from J, leaving 14 bases between. The germline gives CDR1 PRHDT, CDR2 FYEKMQ (reference sequence). The CDR3 extends over 14 amino acids. The CDR3: CASRRGGQAYEQYF. CDR3 bases: TGTGCCAGCAGACGTGGGGGCCAGGCCTACGAGCAGTACTTC.